This passage covers 20 T cell receptor beta chains from one sample sequenced in a study of T-cell memory formation after mild COVID-19. Using its own MiXCR run on the 5' RACE reads, TCRdb lists one record per CDR3 protein. The table has about 15,000 distinct CDR3 sequences, 23% seen once. Sequencing used PBMCs or a T cell subset sorted from them (not recorded which). The receptors shown here come from a man aged 18 to 29 who had mild COVID-19 (a few samples of this study predate the infection). Cell type and time point are not known.

This clonotype appeared many times. This chain connects TRBV7-9 to TRBJ1-6; 7 positions match TRBD1. CDR1 and CDR2 (germline): SEHNR, FQNEAQ (reference sequence). Unmatched junction bases numbered 9, after V lost 5 bases and J lost 8 bases. The CDR3 sequence is 15 residues long. CDR3 amino acids: CASSRRTGADSPLHF. The CDR3 DNA reads as TGTGCCAGCAGCCGTCGGACAGGCGCGGATTCACCCCTCCACTTT.

This clonotype has just a few counts. This chain connects TRBV28 to TRBJ2-1; D call uncertain. Germline loops: CDR1 MDHEN, CDR2 SYDVKM. The CDR3 runs to 14 residues. V was pared by 5 bases and J by 5 bases, with 13 bases between. DNA of the CDR3: TGTGCCAGCAGTGGTACGGCCGGACACAATGAGCAGTTCTTC. Encoded protein: CASSGTAGHNEQFF.

The rearrangement uses TRBV20-1 and TRBJ2-5; 8 nucleotides align to TRBD2. This CDR3 spans 17 amino acids. Germline assignment: CDR1 DFQATT and CDR2 SNEGSKA (reference sequence). Losses at the gene ends were 0 bases for V and 9 bases for J; bases not matched to a gene: 18. CDR3 DNA: TGCAGTGCTAGAGATCCCATGACGGGGGGGCCAGTTGGTGCCCAGTACTTC. It is translated as CSARDPMTGGPVGAQYF.

The chain couples TRBV6-5 to TRBJ2-7; TRBD1 matches at 7 bases. Germline V lookup: CDR1 MNHEY, CDR2 SVGAGI. CDR3 length: 14 amino acids. With 6 bases clipped from V and 2 bases from J, the junction kept 7 bases outside the gene matches. CDR3 protein: CASRKTGPAYEQYF. CDR3 coding DNA: TGTGCCAGCAGGAAGACAGGGCCGGCCTACGAGCAGTACTTC.

Many counts were recorded for this clonotype. This chain uses TRBV6-5 with TRBJ2-2; D is possibly TRBD2 (6 bases). The CDR3 covers 17 residues. Germline lookup yields CDR1 MNHEY and CDR2 SVGAGI. Trimming stripped 3 bases from V and 7 bases from J, with 21 bases between. The CDR3 loop is CASSYLWRAGGIGELFF. The CDR3 region has the DNA TGTGCCAGCAGTTATCTTTGGAGGGCCGGCGGAATCGGGGAGCTGTTTTTT.

The rearrangement links TRBV11-3 to TRBJ1-1, with D possibly TRBD1 on 6 matching bases. Trimming removed 1 base at V and 10 bases at J, with 13 bases between. The CDR3 sequence is 13 residues long. Looked up from germline, CDR1 is SGHNT and CDR2 is YENEEA. Here the CDR3 DNA reads TGTGCCAGCAGCTTAGTGCCACAACAGGGAGCTTTCTTT. Its translation: CASSLVPQQGAFF.

CDR3 loop: CASRRAVGTGELFF. As DNA, the CDR3 is TGCGCCAGCCGCCGGGCAGTCGGAACCGGGGAGCTGTTTTTT. The chain has TRBV5-1 and TRBJ2-2; D remains ambiguous. This CDR3 has 14 residues. In germline, CDR1 is SGHRS, CDR2 YFSETQ. V was cut by 7 bases and J by 5 bases, with 15 bases left in between.

This clonotype was detected many times. The chain carries TRBV7-9 and TRBJ2-1, with D possibly matching TRBD1 (5 bases). This CDR3 is 16 amino acids long. Germline V gives CDR1 SEHNR, CDR2 FQNEAQ (reference sequence). The V end lost 2 bases, the J end lost 8 bases, and 19 bases lay between the germline ends. The CDR3 DNA is TGTGCCAGCAGCTTATTCGTGGGGCCCCCTACCCATGAGCAGTTCTTC. Its protein is CASSLFVGPPTHEQFF.

This clonotype was observed at least ten times. The rearrangement links TRBV29-1 to TRBJ2-1; maybe TRBD2 (5 bases). Germline CDR1 is SQVTM and CDR2 is ANQGSEA. This CDR3 region has 12 residues. As DNA, the CDR3 is TGCAGGGACTTGACCCTGTACAATGAGCAGTTCTTC. Translated: CRDLTLYNEQFF.

This chain joins TRBV3-1 and TRBJ2-1, with 10 bases matching TRBD2. V lost 4 bases to trimming and J lost 8 bases; unmatched junction nucleotides: 2. The CDR3 loop spans 13 amino acids. Germline CDR1 reads LGHDT; CDR2 reads YNNKEL (reference sequence). The CDR3 DNA sequence: TGTGCCAGCAGCCCCGGACTAGCGGATGAGCAGTTCTTC. Its translation: CASSPGLADEQFF.

Many counts were recorded for this clonotype. The chain carries TRBV4-3 and TRBJ2-3, with D perhaps assigned TRBD1 or TRBD2 (8 bases each). This CDR3 region has 17 residues. Trimming took off 3 bases at V and 1 base at J, with 17 bases between the two ends. CDR1 and CDR2 from the germline V gene are LGHNA and YSLEER. CDR3 DNA: TGCGCCAGCAGCCATGCCGTAGCGGGACAGGGCACAGATACGCAGTATTTT. Translated, it gives CASSHAVAGQGTDTQYF.

This clonotype was seen many times. This chain links TRBV9 with TRBJ2-7; D call uncertain. From germline, CDR1 is SGDLS and CDR2 YYNGEE. This CDR3 region has 15 residues. V lost 4 bases and J lost 7, with 21 bases in between. The CDR3 DNA follows: TGTGCCAGCAGCCCAACACTTGGAGAAACGCGGGAGCAGTACTTC. This gives the protein CASSPTLGETREQYF. Variable domain in full (rest from reference TRBV9 and TRBJ2-7): DSGVTQTPKHLITATGQRVTLRCSPRSGDLSVYWYQQSLDQGLQFLIQYYNGEERAKGNILERFSAQQFPDLHSELNLSSLELGDSALYFCASSPTLGETREQYFGPGTRLTVT.

This clonotype occurred many times. The genes are TRBV21-1 and TRBJ1-1; the table's TRBD1 call for D was not verified on the DNA. TRBV21-1 is termed a pseudogene. The CDR3 contains 13 residues. The CDR3 protein is CASSKCDRAAAFF. The CDR3 DNA is TGTGCCAGCAGCAAATGTGACAGGGCGGCAGCTTTCTTT.

This clonotype was picked up a small number of times. The chain employs TRBV24-1 and TRBJ2-3; possible D gene TRBD1, 6 bases. The CDR3 is 15 residues long. Germline V gene lookup returns CDR1 KGHDR and CDR2 SFDVKD. V lost 9 bases and J lost 3, with 18 bases in between. In DNA form, the CDR3 reads TGTGCCACCTCCGAGGGGGACGGAGTTACAGATACGCAGTATTTT. Amino acids: CATSEGDGVTDTQYF.

The V and J genes are TRBV7-2 and TRBJ2-1; 9 bases map to TRBD2. Per the germline V gene, CDR1 is SGHTA and CDR2 is FQGNSA. CDR3 length: 15 residues. The J segment lost 10 bases and the V segment lost 2 bases, leaving 9 bases of the junction unmatched. The CDR3 is CASSLLVAGVQEQFF. The CDR3 DNA sequence: TGTGCCAGCAGCTTATTGGTAGCGGGGGTCCAAGAGCAGTTCTTC.

This clonotype was observed many times. The chain recombines TRBV6-5 with TRBJ2-3; D remains unclear. Germline CDR1 reads MNHEY; CDR2 reads SVGAGI. There are 15 residues in the CDR3. Trimming stripped 0 bases from V and 0 bases from J, with 7 bases between. Here the CDR3 reads CASSYSRLSTDTQYF. The DNA of the CDR3 is TGTGCCAGCAGTTACTCGAGGCTTAGCACAGATACGCAGTATTTT.

In its sample, this clonotype was seen many times. An end of the junction differs from the germline gene, which may be a read error. This chain connects TRBV9 to TRBJ1-1; TRBD1 might be the D (5 bases). The length of the CDR3 is 15 residues. Germline lookup yields CDR1 SGDLS and CDR2 YYNGEE. Written as DNA, the CDR3 is TGTGCCAGCAGCGGCGGACACCGTCGGAACCCTGAAGCTTTCTTT. It translates to CASSGGHRRNPEAFF. The full variable domain, its missing parts supplied by reference TRBV9 and TRBJ1-1, is DSGVTQTPKHLITATGQRVTLRCSPRSGDLSVYWYQQSLDQGLQFLIQYYNGEERAKGNILERFSAQQFPDLHSELNLSSLELGDSALYFCASSGGHRRNPEAFFGQGTRLTVV.

This clonotype was recorded many times. The chain joins TRBV4-2 to TRBJ1-1; D gene uncertain. Germline CDR1 LGHNA, CDR2 YNFKEQ. This CDR3 region has 12 residues. V was trimmed by 8 bases and J by 4 bases, leaving 11 bases between them. The CDR3 sequence is CASSREGTEAFF. In nucleotides, the CDR3 is TGTGCCAGCTCGAGGGAAGGCACTGAAGCTTTCTTT.

The chain is built from TRBV5-1 and TRBJ2-5, with D hard to call. This CDR3 has 13 residues. Germline CDR1 and CDR2: SGHRS and YFSETQ. The V end was cut by 3 bases, the J end by 7 bases, with 13 bases between. Written as DNA, the CDR3 is TGCGCCAGCAGCTCCGAAACATGGGGGACCCAGTACTTC. Translated: CASSSETWGTQYF.

This clonotype appeared many times. The rearrangement links TRBV10-3 to TRBJ2-7, with unresolved D. V lost 3 bases and J lost 4, with 7 bases in between. From germline, CDR1 is ENHRY and CDR2 SYGVKD. This CDR3 is built from 12 residues. CDR3 in amino acids: CAISDNGYEQYV. The CDR3 bases are TGTGCCATCAGTGACAACGGATACGAGCAGTACGTC.